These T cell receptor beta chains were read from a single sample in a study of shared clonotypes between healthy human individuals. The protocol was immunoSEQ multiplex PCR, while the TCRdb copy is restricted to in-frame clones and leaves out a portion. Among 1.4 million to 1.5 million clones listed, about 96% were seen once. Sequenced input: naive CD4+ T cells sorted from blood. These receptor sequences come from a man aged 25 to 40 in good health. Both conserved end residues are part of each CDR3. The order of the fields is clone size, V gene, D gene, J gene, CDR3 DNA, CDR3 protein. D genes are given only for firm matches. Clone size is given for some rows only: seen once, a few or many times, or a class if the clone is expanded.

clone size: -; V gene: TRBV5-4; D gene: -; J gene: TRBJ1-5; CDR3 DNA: TGTGCCAGCAGCTTGGGGGGCGGGGTGAGTCAGCCCCAGCATTTT; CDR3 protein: CASSLGGGVSQPQHF
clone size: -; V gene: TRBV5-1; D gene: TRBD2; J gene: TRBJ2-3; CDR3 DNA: TGCGCCAGCAGCTTGCCACTAGCGGGAGGGGCAGATACGCAGTATTTT; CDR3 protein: CASSLPLAGGADTQYF
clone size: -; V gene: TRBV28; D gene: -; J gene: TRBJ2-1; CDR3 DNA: TGTGCCAGCAGTTTTTTTCCAGGGCCTGGCGAGCAGTTCTTC; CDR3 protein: CASSFFPGPGEQFF
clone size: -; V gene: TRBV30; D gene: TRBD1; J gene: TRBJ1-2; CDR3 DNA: TGTGCCTGGAGCTTAAGACCGGGACAGGGATTCGGAGGCTACACCTTC; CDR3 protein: CAWSLRPGQGFGGYTF
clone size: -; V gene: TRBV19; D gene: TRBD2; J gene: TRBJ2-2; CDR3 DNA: TGTGCCAGTAGTATCGGGAGCGGGAGTAGCGCCGGGGAGCTGTTTTTT; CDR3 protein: CASSIGSGSSAGELFF
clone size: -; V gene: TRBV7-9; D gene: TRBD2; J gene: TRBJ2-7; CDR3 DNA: TGTGCCAGCAGCTTAGGACTAGCGGGAGGGCCCGGGGACGAGCAGTACTTC; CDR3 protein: CASSLGLAGGPGDEQYF
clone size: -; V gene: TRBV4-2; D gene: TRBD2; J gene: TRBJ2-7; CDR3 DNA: TGTGCCAGCAGCCTCCGACTAGCGGGAGTTTCTGAGTACGAGCAGTACTTC; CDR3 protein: CASSLRLAGVSEYEQYF
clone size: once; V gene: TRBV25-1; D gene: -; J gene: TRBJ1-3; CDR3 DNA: TGTGCCAGCAGTTACGGCTATGGAAACACCATATATTTT; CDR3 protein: CASSYGYGNTIYF
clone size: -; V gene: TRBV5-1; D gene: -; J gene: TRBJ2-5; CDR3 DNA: TGCGCCAGCTTTAGGAGCGGAACTCATCAAGAGACCCAGTACTTC; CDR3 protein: CASFRSGTHQETQYF
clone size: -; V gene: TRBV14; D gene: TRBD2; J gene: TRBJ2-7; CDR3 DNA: TGTGCCAGCAGCCAAGAAAGCGGGATAGGTCCTTACGAGCAGTACTTC; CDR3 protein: CASSQESGIGPYEQYF
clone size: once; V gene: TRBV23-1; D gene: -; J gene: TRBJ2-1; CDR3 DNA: TGCGCCAGCAGTCAACAGGGAAGGGGGGATACTAGCCCCTTTTGGAATGAGCAGTTCTTC; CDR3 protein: CASSQQGRGDTSPFWNEQFF
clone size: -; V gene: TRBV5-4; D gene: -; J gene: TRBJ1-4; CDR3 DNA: TGTGCCAGCAGCCGGACCTCAACTAATGAAAAACTGTTTTTT; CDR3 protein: CASSRTSTNEKLFF
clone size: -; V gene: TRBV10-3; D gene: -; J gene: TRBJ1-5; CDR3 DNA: TGTGCCATCAGTGGTGAGACTGATAGCAATCAGCCCCAGCATTTT; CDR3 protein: CAISGETDSNQPQHF